This TCR beta chain is from a study of cytomegalovirus exposure and HLA in healthy donors (dated by TCRdb to the late 2010s). Background on the whole study: In an earlier analysis of several hundred of the donors, 276 Gb of sequence data and 100 million or so unique TCR beta sequences from roughly 200 million T cells were reported. In a later genetic analysis, genome-wide SNP genotypes for about 55% of the roughly 700 donors were used, and that subset was treated as a discovery cohort. An earlier analysis of around 640 of the donors used high-throughput TCR beta sequencing to judge whether each TCR beta V gene segment behaved as functional or pseudogenic. Donor age, sex, ethnicity and CMV serostatus were compiled together with the repertoire data. The number of typed donors differed by locus: about 620-630 for A, B, C, DRB1 and DQB1; 522 for DQA1; around 610 for DPA1; and roughly 470 for DPB1. In a later analysis, previously published TCR beta repertoires from several hundred donors were re-analyzed and high-resolution HLA genotyping was added so that TCR occurrence patterns could be studied. All discovery cohort repertoires had been generated using a single sequencing platform. On average, approximately 250,000 unique TCR beta nucleotide sequences were sequenced per donor among 398 genotyped donors of the cohort, with approximately 18% of those sequences being non-productive. A separate validation cohort of 100 to 150 different subjects was used in addition to the roughly 720-subject first cohort. About five DR-DQ haplotypes were handled as single units for association and clustering, since linkage in the cohort was strong. Rather than drawing on any new phenotypic data, the later analysis identified candidate immune exposures from TCR beta sequences and the way those sequences occurred across donors. The study was designed to test whether signatures of past pathogen exposure could be identified by cataloging public T cell receptors. The study combined high-throughput TCR immunosequencing, statistical association of individual TCRs with disease status, and machine learning to predict cytomegalovirus infection status. An early release covering 500 to 750 HLA-typed donors comprised about 300 gigabases of sequencing data and around 80 million unique TCR sequences. HLA typing covered class I and class II loci at four-digit resolution. Among the approximately 430 genotyped donors, approximately 81% belonged to the genetic ancestry cluster associated with self-reported Caucasian donors. The study used immunosequencing to profile the T cell repertoires of more than 650 subjects and linked those repertoires to cytomegalovirus serostatus. Results and caveats for the whole study, not just this receptor: The authors suggested that the approach could potentially be generalized to other disease states and immunological phenotypes. In vitro tests confirmed that a few of the cytomegalovirus-associated TCR beta chains recognize cytomegalovirus antigens. Most CMV-associated TCR beta chains appeared to be HLA-restricted in a later analysis, and the HLA associations seemed to be driven largely by CMV exposure. A cluster of highly shared sequence variants was judged likely to represent a technical artifact of the sequencing pipeline. In a later genetic analysis, fewer N-insertions in productive TCRs were reported among donors in an Asian-associated ancestry cluster than the approximately 630-donor mean. Linkage disequilibrium might explain the correlated functional status among segregating V segments, but an unknown experimental factor could not be excluded. The study listed 150 to 200 TCR beta chains as associated with cytomegalovirus. In both the original and validation cohorts, the classifier was reported to diagnose cytomegalovirus status with high specificity and sensitivity. Sequencing depth was assumed to be roughly uniform across donors in the presence/absence analyses, though that assumption may not hold. Only TCR beta chains were sequenced in this cohort, and the absence of alpha or paired-chain data limited detectable features. Across donors, most TCR sequences were observed very rarely, whereas some public TCRs were present in many individuals. Immune exposure information for the cohort was limited to CMV serostatus. A later analysis associated about 17,000 TCR beta sequences with specific HLA alleles at a false discovery rate of 0.05. In a later analysis, HLA-associated TCR beta chains were found to be more clonally expanded and to have lower generation probabilities than equally common non-associated chains. Assigning TCR associations to individual alleles was difficult when HLA alleles, especially DR and DQ, strongly co-occurred. In a later analysis, several top co-occurrence clusters were reported to appear linked to parvovirus B19, influenza, CMV and Epstein-Barr virus. The earlier analysis of 450 to 700 of the donors excluded 15 to 20 rarely observed V segments, including chromosome 9 orphons, because counts were too low. HLA typing was unavailable for some donors at each locus, so association tests used only the typed subset. In a later genetic analysis, a missense DCLRE1C variant was associated with V-gene and J-gene trimming of TCR beta chains, and the association was replicated in an independent cohort. An earlier analysis of around 500 of the donors showed that most TCR beta V segments appeared in productive rearrangements either about 87% or about 30% of the time, which broadly matched IMGT annotations. Some IMGT-functional V segments, including TRBV6-2 and TRBV6-3, could not be distinguished by the 87-base-pair reads and were therefore excluded. A later analysis found that TCR association rates varied across HLA loci, with DRB1 alleles showing the most associated TCRs and HLA-C alleles the fewest. A further reported finding was that TCR beta sequences accurately predicted the HLA-A and HLA-B alleles for most subjects in the first cohort.

The cohort was made up of 500 to 850 healthy bone marrow donors. At the time of sampling, all cohort members were nominally healthy, though unrecorded immune exposures were likely present. The donor tested CMV seropositive and was one of the 289 seropositive cohort members. Each donor provided a peripheral blood sample, and peripheral blood mononuclear cells were used for TCR beta sequencing. Genomic DNA extraction from the blood cell samples was performed with the Qiagen DNeasy Blood Extraction Kit. On this clone: Its binding antigen is unknown. No base quality information exists; no much larger clone differs at one position.

Library preparation used the immunoSEQ multiplex PCR assay. A mixture of 60 forward primers for TCR Vbeta segments and 13 reverse primers for TCR Jbeta segments was used in the multiplex PCR. A multiplex PCR assay on genomic DNA amplified the CDR3 region of rearranged TCR beta genes. The Illumina HiSeq System was used to sequence the amplified TCR beta libraries as 87-base-pair reads. In the original analysis: A later analysis tallied 70 million to 100 million unique TCR beta chains across the approximately 670 repertoires, and approximately 12 million of those chains were shared by two or more donors. To remove PCR and sequencing errors, raw reads were error-corrected and collapsed into unique sequences using a nearest-neighbor algorithm that merged closely related sequences. To assign V, D and J gene segments, CDR3 sequences were aligned to IMGT reference sequences. For a sequence to be retained, a match of at least six nucleotides was required to both a V gene segment and a J gene segment. Rearrangements were classified as productive when the CDR3 lacked stop codons and remained in frame with V and J, and all other rearrangements were classified as non-productive. CDR3 was defined according to IMGT convention as the region running from the second conserved V-encoded cysteine to the conserved J-encoded phenylalanine. In an earlier analysis of 500 to 650 of the donors, sequences lacking an unambiguous match to a single V gene segment were excluded. An earlier analysis of some 500 of the donors classified V segments as functional when productive rearrangements were above 56.7% and as segregating when the standard deviation between donors was above 5%. A statistical classification framework was built to diagnose cytomegalovirus status from the catalog of TCR beta chain sequences. A later analysis assigned V and J genes by comparing TCR nucleotide sequences with IMGT/GENE-DB human TR gene sequences. Using the TCRdist pipeline, a later analysis assigned CDR3 sequences along with most-parsimonious VDJ recombination scenarios. In a later analysis, each TCR beta chain was defined by its CDR3 amino acid sequence together with its V-gene family, and reads without a unique V-gene family were excluded. A later analysis removed 592 highly shared, low-generation-probability nucleotide sequences to deal with suspected cross-contamination and a sequencing artifact. In a later analysis, a clonal expansion index was calculated for each public chain from normalized within-repertoire ranks of inferred template counts. In a later analysis, generation probabilities were computed with a VDJ recombination model fitted to out-of-frame rearrangements, and the resulting probabilities were checked against IGoR. In a later analysis, hypergeometric tests were used to score TCR-TCR, TCR-HLA and TCR-CMV co-occurrence, with a repertoire-size bias correction applied to TCR pairs. A later analysis estimated false discovery rates by permuting HLA or CMV assignments 20 times. In a later analysis, co-occurring TCRs were grouped using DBSCAN, with TCRdist sequence similarity added in when clustering inside HLA-allele-positive subsets. For co-occurrence clustering, repertoires with fewer than 30,000 or more than 120,000 public chains were excluded, along with roughly five repertoires with anomalous nucleotide sharing. TCRdb took over this immuneACCESS table, retaining in-frame rearrangements with V and J assigned. Such tables are incomplete; in checked studies, under half of the missing clones stem from an unresolved V gene, and the remainder is unexplained. V and J calls and clone size are those listed in that table; D and trimming were worked out from the DNA. The table for this sample lists roughly 55,000 clones; 65% to 85% of them were counted only once. Clones ranked in the top ten supply about 2.5% of the sample.

CDR1 and CDR2, looked up from the germline V gene (reference sequence), are MNHEY and SMNVEV. Its CDR3 holds 17 amino acids, cysteine through phenylalanine. The DNA shown is the 51-base CDR3, in frame from base 1. The receptor was derived from a boy aged 5 to 17 in good health and CMV-seropositive. Material for sequencing was PBMCs. This sequence uses TRBV27 and TRBJ2-5; TRBD1 lines up with 7 middle nucleotides. The J call is doubtful: the DNA matches TRBJ2-7 better. The CDR3 protein: CASSLANPGQSSYEQYF. The DNA reads as follows: TGTGCCAGCAGTCTTGCCAATCCGGGACAGAGCTCCTACGAGCAGTACTTC.